The sequence of this T cell receptor (beta chain) was determined in a study of CD4 T cells in relation to SARS-CoV-2 and coronaviruses. Study context: ViraFEST: approximately ten-day antigen culture of PBMCs, then TCR beta CDR3 sequencing.

Naive or memory CD4+ cells were cultured 1:1 with T cell-depleted PBMCs plus CEF. The method was immunoSEQ multiplex PCR; TCRdb's version includes in-frame clones alone and lacks a portion of them. The data contain approximately 41,000 clones, 75% to 90% of them seen just once; the ten biggest clones take up 0.95% to 1.5%. The CDR3 spans 14 residues. V was pared by 5 bases and J by 5 bases, with 13 bases between. Per germline, CDR1 LNHDA and CDR2 SQIVND (reference sequence). Study-level findings and limits: Monoreactive clones expanded significantly more to SARS-CoV-2 than crossreactive clones did.

This clone was detected once. What it recognizes is unknown. V gene TRBV19 combines with J gene TRBJ2-4; D gene unclear. Input material: naive CD4+ T cells from PBMCs, cultured in vitro. Subset meaning: naive CD4+ T cells isolated by negative enrichment. The source is an adult with COVID-19. This CDR3 reads CASSGPPRENIQYF. CDR3 DNA sequence: TGTGCCAGTAGTGGACCCCCTAGGGAAAACATTCAGTACTTC. The complete variable domain, with remaining parts taken from reference TRBV19 and TRBJ2-4, reads DGGITQSPKYLFRKEGQNVTLSCEQNLNHDAMYWYRQDPGQGLRLIYYSQIVNDFQKGDIAEGYSVSREKKESFPLTVTSAQKNPTAFYLCASSGPPRENIQYFGAGTRLSVL.